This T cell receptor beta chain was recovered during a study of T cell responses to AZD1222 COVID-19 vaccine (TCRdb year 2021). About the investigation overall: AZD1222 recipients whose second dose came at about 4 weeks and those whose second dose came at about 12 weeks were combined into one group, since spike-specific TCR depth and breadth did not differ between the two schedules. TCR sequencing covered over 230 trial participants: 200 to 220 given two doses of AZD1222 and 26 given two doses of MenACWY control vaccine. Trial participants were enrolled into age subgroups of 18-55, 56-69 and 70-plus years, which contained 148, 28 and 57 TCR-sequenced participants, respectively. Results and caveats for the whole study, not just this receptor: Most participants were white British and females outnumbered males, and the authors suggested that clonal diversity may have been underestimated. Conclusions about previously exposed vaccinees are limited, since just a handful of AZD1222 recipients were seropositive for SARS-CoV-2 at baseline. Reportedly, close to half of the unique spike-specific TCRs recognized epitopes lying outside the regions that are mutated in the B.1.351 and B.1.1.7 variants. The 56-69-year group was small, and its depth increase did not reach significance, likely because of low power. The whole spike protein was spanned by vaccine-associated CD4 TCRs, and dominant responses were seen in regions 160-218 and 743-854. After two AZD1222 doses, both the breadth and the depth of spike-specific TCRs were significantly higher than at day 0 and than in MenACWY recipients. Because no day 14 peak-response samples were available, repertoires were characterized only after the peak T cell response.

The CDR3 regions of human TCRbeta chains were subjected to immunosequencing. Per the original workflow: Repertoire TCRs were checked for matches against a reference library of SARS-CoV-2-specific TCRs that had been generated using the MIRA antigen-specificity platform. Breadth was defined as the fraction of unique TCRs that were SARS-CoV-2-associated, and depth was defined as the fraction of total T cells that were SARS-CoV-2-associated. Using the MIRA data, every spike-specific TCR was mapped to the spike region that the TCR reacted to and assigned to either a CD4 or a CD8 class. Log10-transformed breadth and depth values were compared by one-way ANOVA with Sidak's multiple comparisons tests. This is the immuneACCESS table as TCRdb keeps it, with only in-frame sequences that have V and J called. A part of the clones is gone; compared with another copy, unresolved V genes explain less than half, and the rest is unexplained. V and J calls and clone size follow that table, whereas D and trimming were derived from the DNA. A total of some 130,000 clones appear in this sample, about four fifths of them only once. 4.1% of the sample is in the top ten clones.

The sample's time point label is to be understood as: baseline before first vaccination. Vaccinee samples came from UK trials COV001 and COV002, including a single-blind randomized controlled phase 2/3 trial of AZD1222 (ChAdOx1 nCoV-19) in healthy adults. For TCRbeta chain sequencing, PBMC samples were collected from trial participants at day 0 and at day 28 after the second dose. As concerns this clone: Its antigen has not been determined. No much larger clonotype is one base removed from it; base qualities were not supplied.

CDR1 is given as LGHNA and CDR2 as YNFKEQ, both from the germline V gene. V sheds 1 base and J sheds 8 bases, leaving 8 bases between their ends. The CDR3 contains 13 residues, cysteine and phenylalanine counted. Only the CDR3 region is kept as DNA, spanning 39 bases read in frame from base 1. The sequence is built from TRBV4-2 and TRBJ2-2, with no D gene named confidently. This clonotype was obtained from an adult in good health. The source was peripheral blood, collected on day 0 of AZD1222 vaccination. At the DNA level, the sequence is TGTGCCAGCAGCCAAGTGGAATTGGGGGAGCTGTTTTTT. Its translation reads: CASSQVELGELFF.